Sequencing of this T cell receptor beta chain was carried out in a study of blood T cells in healthy people across ages. Alongside a J-beta primer mix, a sample-barcoded 5' primer served in a second PCR lasting 7 to 11 cycles. Each cDNA molecule received a tag from a template-switch adaptor that had 12 random nucleotides. One entry per CDR3 protein results from TCRdb running MiXCR on the 5' RACE reads. The sample records 750,000 to 950,000 distinct CDR3 sequences, 20% to 30% being singletons. This clonotype has a count of ten or more. Germline-derived CDR1 and CDR2 are SGHRS and YFSETQ. The V end was cut by 2 bases, the J end by 3 bases, with 11 bases between. This CDR3 is 15 amino acids long. These same records also appear under a second study, on T cells of mothers and their children.

Material for sequencing was blood. This receptor was taken from a boy aged 5-17 years in good health. The chain employs TRBV5-1 and TRBJ2-2, with TRBD1 as a possible D gene (6 bases). The CDR3 region has the DNA TGCGCCAGCAGCTTACTGGGGGCGCACACCGGGGAGCTGTTTTTT. This translates into CASSLLGAHTGELFF.